These T cell receptor beta chains were read from a single sample in a study of cytomegalovirus exposure and HLA in healthy donors. The assay was immunoSEQ multiplex PCR, and TCRdb's table has in-frame clones only and misses some. Altogether about 72,000 clones are present, 80% to 90% being singletons, with the ten largest covering 6.5% to 8%. Sequenced sample: PBMCs. The receptors derive from a human donor in good health. Both conserved end residues are part of each CDR3. The D gene is left open where the match is weak. The size entry is marked missing in some rows and otherwise reads once, few, many or a size class.

D: TRBD1; length: 17; J: TRBJ2-7; size: -; V: TRBV7-2; DNA: TGTGCCAGCAGCTTAGTGGGTACAGGCCGGACAGGCTACGAGCAGTACTTC; CDR3: CASSLVGTGRTGYEQYF
D: -; length: 14; J: TRBJ1-2; size: -; V: TRBV7-8; DNA: TGTGCCAGCAGCCAGTTGATATCTAACTATGGCTACACCTTC; CDR3: CASSQLISNYGYTF
D: TRBD2; length: 18; J: TRBJ2-7; size: -; V: TRBV7-2; DNA: TGTGCCAGCAGCTTAGCGTCCAGCGGGGGGACCGCCTTCTACGAGCAGTACTTC; CDR3: CASSLASSGGTAFYEQYF
D: -; length: 17; J: TRBJ1-4; size: -; V: TRBV15; DNA: TGTGCCACCAGCAGCATTCTTGGCCGGAGGACTAATGAAAAACTGTTTTTT; CDR3: CATSSILGRRTNEKLFF
D: TRBD1; length: 16; J: TRBJ2-3; size: -; V: TRBV28; DNA: TGTGCCAGCAGTGAAACAGGGGGCGCGAGCACAGATACGCAGTATTTT; CDR3: CASSETGGASTDTQYF
D: -; length: 14; J: TRBJ2-5; size: -; V: TRBV5-1; DNA: TGCGCCAGCAGCTTGGTGTCCGGCCAAGAGACCCAGTACTTC; CDR3: CASSLVSGQETQYF
D: -; length: 15; J: TRBJ2-7; size: -; V: TRBV15; DNA: TGTGCCACCAGCAGAGGGATGGAGGGATTAGAAGAGCAGTACTTC; CDR3: CATSRGMEGLEEQYF
D: -; length: 15; J: TRBJ1-4; size: -; V: TRBV6-1; DNA: TGTGCCAGCACCACAGGGTCCGCAACTAATGAAAAACTGTTTTTT; CDR3: CASTTGSATNEKLFF
D: TRBD2; length: 17; J: TRBJ2-5; size: once; V: TRBV19; DNA: TGTGCCAGCCACGGGGCTAGCGGGGGAATTTACCAAGAGACCCAGTACTTC; CDR3: CASHGASGGIYQETQYF
D: TRBD2; length: 15; J: TRBJ2-5; size: few; V: TRBV19; DNA: TGTGCCAGTAGTATACTCGAAGCGGGAGAAGAGACCCAGTACTTC; CDR3: CASSILEAGEETQYF
D: TRBD2; length: 14; J: TRBJ2-3; size: few; V: TRBV28; DNA: TGTGCCAGCCTCGGGGGGGGGCCCACAGATACGCAGTATTTT; CDR3: CASLGGGPTDTQYF
D: TRBD1; length: 16; J: TRBJ1-1; size: -; V: TRBV7-6; DNA: TGTGCCAGCAGCTTACCTTCGACAGGGCCGGGCACCGAAGCTTTCTTT; CDR3: CASSLPSTGPGTEAFF
D: -; length: 15; J: TRBJ1-6; size: -; V: TRBV6-5; DNA: TGTGCCACCCGACAACAGAGCTCCTATAATTCACCCCTCCACTTT; CDR3: CATRQQSSYNSPLHF
D: TRBD1; length: 14; J: TRBJ1-5; size: -; V: TRBV9; DNA: TGTGCCAGCAGCGCCGGGACAGGGCTTCAGCCCCAGCATTTT; CDR3: CASSAGTGLQPQHF
D: -; length: 14; J: TRBJ1-1; size: -; V: TRBV5-4; DNA: TGTGCCAGCAACGGACTGGGACTCGGGGCTGAAGCTTTCTTT; CDR3: CASNGLGLGAEAFF
D: -; length: 13; J: TRBJ1-1; size: -; V: TRBV6-1; DNA: TGTGCCAGCAGTGTCGAAGCTCGGACTGAAGCTTTCTTT; CDR3: CASSVEARTEAFF
D: -; length: 15; J: TRBJ1-3; size: -; V: TRBV19; DNA: TGTGCCACCACGCAGGGGTTTAGCTCTGGAAACACCATATATTTT; CDR3: CATTQGFSSGNTIYF
D: TRBD1; length: 14; J: TRBJ2-7; size: -; V: TRBV5-1; DNA: TGCGCCAGCAGCTTGCCGGGACAGACCTACGAGCAGTACTTC; CDR3: CASSLPGQTYEQYF
D: -; length: 14; J: TRBJ1-1; size: once; V: TRBV19; DNA: TGTGCCAGTAGGAAGCTCGGAGGGAACACTGAAGCTTTCTTT; CDR3: CASRKLGGNTEAFF
D: TRBD1; length: 17; J: TRBJ2-3; size: few; V: TRBV4-1; DNA: TGCGCCAGCAGCCTAGAAAGGACAGGGGGACACACAGATACGCAGTATTTT; CDR3: CASSLERTGGHTDTQYF
D: TRBD1; length: 14; J: TRBJ1-4; size: few; V: TRBV30; DNA: TGTGCCTGGAGTGTTGACAGGGTTGGAGAAAAACTGTTTTTT; CDR3: CAWSVDRVGEKLFF
D: TRBD1; length: 8; J: TRBJ1-2; size: few; V: TRBV29-1; DNA: TGCAGCGTTGAGGGACAGACCTTC; CDR3: CSVEGQTF
D: TRBD1; length: 14; J: TRBJ1-2; size: -; V: TRBV5-1; DNA: TGCGCCAGCAGCTCGTCCGGGACAGGGAGTGGCTACACCTTC; CDR3: CASSSSGTGSGYTF
D: TRBD1; length: 13; J: TRBJ2-7; size: -; V: TRBV11-3; DNA: TGTGCCAGCAGCTTCGGACAGGGCTACGAGCAGTACTTC; CDR3: CASSFGQGYEQYF
D: TRBD2; length: 14; J: TRBJ2-5; size: -; V: TRBV19; DNA: TGTGCCAGTAGTACTAGCGGGGGCAGGGAGACCCAGTACTTC; CDR3: CASSTSGGRETQYF
D: TRBD2; length: 16; J: TRBJ2-1; size: few; V: TRBV5-4; DNA: TGTGCCAGCAGCTTGTTGGCGGCGGGGGGGCATAATGAGCAGTTCTTC; CDR3: CASSLLAAGGHNEQFF
D: -; length: 14; J: TRBJ1-1; size: few; V: TRBV7-9; DNA: TGTGCCAGCAGCCTGGAACAGGGAGTCACTGAAGCTTTCTTT; CDR3: CASSLEQGVTEAFF
D: TRBD2; length: 16; J: TRBJ2-1; size: -; V: TRBV7-6; DNA: TGTGCCAGCAGCTCCAGGACTAGCGGGGGCCACGAGGAGCAGTTCTTC; CDR3: CASSSRTSGGHEEQFF
D: -; length: 15; J: TRBJ1-5; size: once; V: TRBV7-9; DNA: TGTGCCAGCAGCAGTCCGGGTACGGGCAATCAGCCCCAGCATTTT; CDR3: CASSSPGTGNQPQHF